This T cell receptor (beta chain) was identified during a study of post-analysis software for immune sequencing data. Study results and caveats: F measure grouped same-batch samples tightly together. There was significantly lower normalized Chao1 diversity in multiple sclerosis patients than in controls. TRBV5-6, TRBV5-1 and TRBV20-1 belonged to a set of roughly 5 TRBV segments that were more frequent in patients than controls.

Included in the TCR beta cDNA libraries were unique molecular identifiers. Input amounts of about 0.85 to 10 million T cells were used. These gave 500,000 or so cDNA molecules, so each molecule approximated one T cell. Each CDR3 protein is one row after TCRdb ran MiXCR on the PCR reads. The table lists fewer than 850,000 distinct CDR3 sequences, approximately 44% of them singletons. This CDR3 comprises 14 residues. The ends were cut back, 4 bases at V and 5 bases at J, with 14 bases in the middle. The germline CDR1 and CDR2 sequences are SNHLY and FYNNEI. With respect to this clonotype: The antigen is unknown.

The chain carries TRBV2 and TRBJ2-5, with D maybe TRBD1 (5 bases). The sequence was collected from a girl aged 10 to 17 with multiple sclerosis. Source material: blood. The CDR3 reads CASSVGRVLETQYF. In nucleotides, the CDR3 is TGTGCCAGCAGTGTGGGCAGGGTGTTGGAGACCCAGTACTTC.